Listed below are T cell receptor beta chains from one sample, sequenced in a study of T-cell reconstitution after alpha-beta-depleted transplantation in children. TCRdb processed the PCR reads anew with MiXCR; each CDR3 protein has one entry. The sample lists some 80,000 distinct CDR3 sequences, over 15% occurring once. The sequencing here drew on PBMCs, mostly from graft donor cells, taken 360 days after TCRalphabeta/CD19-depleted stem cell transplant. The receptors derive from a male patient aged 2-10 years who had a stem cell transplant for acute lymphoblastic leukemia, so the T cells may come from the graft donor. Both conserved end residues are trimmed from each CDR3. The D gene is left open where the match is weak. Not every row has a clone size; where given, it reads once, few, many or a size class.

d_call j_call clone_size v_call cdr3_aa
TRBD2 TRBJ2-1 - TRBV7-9 ASSALASPGEQF
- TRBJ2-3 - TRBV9 ASSFHRPGWFTDTQY
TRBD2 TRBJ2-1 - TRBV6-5 ASSYSTAGGVYNEQF
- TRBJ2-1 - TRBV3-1 ASSQDIRGEDEQF
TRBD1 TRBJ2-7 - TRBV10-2 ASSEPRTGQTGYEQY
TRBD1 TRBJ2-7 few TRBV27 ASSPRQGSSYEQY
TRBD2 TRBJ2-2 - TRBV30 AWSTPGGFTGELF
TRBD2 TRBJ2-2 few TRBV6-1 ASSLERGYTPNTGELF
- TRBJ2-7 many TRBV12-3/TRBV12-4 ASRSTAEQY
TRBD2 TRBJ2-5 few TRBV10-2 ASGKLAGKETQY
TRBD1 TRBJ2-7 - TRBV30 AWSVGTANSYEQY
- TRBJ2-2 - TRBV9 ASSVREIDTGELF
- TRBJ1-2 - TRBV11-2 ASSLEFRGYT
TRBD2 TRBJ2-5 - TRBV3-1 ASSLRGLLAGFKETQY
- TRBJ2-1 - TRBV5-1 ASSLVQSNEQF
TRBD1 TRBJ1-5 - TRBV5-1 ASSLGGQGAGNQPQH
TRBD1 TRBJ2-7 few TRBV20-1 SASPGQVYYEQY
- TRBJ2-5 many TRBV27 ASSPFLEETQY
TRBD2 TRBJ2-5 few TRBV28 ASGSGRHRGETQY
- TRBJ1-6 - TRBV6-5 ASSYAGQRNSPLH
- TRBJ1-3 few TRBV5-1 ASSSGRLSGNTIY
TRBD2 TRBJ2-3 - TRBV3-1 ASSTRRGVRGDTQY
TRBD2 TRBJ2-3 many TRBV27 ASSEGLAIGEDTQY
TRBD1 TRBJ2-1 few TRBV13 ASSSPGTGDNEQF
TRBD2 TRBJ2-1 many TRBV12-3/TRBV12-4 ASSLRPSGFTLSSYNEQF
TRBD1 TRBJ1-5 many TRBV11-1 ASSGGGQSAQPQH